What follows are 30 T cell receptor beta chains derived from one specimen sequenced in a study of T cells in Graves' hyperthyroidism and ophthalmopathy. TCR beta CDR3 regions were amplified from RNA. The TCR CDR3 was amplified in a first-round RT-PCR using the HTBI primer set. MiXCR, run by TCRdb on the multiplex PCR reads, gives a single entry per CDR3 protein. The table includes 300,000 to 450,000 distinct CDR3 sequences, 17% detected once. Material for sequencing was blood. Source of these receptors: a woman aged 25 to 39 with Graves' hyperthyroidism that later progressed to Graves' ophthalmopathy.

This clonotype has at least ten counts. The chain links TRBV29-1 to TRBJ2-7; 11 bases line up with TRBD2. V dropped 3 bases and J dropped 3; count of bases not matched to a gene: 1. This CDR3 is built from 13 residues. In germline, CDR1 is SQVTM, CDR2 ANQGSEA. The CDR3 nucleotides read TGCAGCGTTGAGGGACTAGCGGACTACGAGCAGTACTTC. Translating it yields CSVEGLADYEQYF.

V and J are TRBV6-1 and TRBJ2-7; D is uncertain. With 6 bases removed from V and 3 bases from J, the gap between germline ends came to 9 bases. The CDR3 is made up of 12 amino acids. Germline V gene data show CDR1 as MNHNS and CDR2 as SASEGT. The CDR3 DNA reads TGTGCCAGCAGGGCCGGTCGCTACGAGCAGTACTTC. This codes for CASRAGRYEQYF.

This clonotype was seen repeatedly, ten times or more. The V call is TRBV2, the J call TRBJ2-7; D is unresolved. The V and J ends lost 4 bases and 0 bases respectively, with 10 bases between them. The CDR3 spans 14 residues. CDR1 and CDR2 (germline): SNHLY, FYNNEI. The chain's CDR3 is CASSGAESSYEQYF. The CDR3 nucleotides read TGTGCCAGCAGTGGTGCGGAGAGCTCCTACGAGCAGTACTTC.

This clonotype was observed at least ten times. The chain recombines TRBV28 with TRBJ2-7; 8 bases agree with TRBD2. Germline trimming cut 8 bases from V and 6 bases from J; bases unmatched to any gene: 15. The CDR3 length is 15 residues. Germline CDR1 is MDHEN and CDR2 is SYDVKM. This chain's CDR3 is CASRPPGLVEGEQYF. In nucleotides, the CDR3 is TGTGCCAGCCGACCTCCGGGACTAGTTGAGGGCGAGCAGTACTTC.

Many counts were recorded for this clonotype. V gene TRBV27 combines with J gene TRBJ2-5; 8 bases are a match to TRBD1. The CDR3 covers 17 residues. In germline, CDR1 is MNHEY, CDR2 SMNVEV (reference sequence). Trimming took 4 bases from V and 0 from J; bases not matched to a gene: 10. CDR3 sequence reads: CASSSNAWDRYQETQYF. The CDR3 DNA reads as TGTGCCAGCAGTTCAAATGCCTGGGACAGGTACCAAGAGACCCAGTACTTC.

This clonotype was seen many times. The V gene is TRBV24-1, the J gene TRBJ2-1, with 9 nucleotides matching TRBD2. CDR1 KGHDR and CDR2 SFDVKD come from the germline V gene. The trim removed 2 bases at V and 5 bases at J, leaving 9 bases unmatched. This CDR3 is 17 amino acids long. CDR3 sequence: CATSDSILAGAHNEQFF. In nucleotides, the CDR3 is TGTGCCACCAGTGATTCTATCTTAGCGGGAGCCCACAATGAGCAGTTCTTC.

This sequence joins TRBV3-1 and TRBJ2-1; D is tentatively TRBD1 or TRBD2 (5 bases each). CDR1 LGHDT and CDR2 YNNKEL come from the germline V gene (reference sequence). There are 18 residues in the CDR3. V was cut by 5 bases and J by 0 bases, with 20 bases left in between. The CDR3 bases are TGTGCCAGCAGCTCATTAGGGACGACCCTTAGCTCCTACAATGAGCAGTTCTTC. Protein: CASSSLGTTLSSYNEQFF.

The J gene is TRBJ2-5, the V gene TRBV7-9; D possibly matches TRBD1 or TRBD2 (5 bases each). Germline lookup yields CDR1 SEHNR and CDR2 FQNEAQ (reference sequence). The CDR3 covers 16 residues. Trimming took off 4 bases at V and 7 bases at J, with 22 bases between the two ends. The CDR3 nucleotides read TGTGCCAGCAGCTCGGGGATCTGGGGGATTGGGGGGACCCAGTACTTC. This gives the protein CASSSGIWGIGGTQYF. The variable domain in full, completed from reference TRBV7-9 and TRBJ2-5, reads DTGVSQNPRHKITKRGQNVTFRCDPISEHNRLYWYRQTLGQGPEFLTYFQNEAQLEKSRLLSDRFSAERPKGSFSTLEIQRTEQGDSAMYLCASSSGIWGIGGTQYFGPGTRLLVL.

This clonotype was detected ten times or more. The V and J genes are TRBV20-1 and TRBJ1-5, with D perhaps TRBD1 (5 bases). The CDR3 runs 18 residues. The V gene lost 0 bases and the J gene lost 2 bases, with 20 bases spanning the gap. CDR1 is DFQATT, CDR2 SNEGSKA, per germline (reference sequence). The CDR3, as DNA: TGCAGTGCTAGAGATGGGGGGGAATGGACCGCTCGCAATCAGCCCCAGCATTTT. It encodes CSARDGGEWTARNQPQHF.

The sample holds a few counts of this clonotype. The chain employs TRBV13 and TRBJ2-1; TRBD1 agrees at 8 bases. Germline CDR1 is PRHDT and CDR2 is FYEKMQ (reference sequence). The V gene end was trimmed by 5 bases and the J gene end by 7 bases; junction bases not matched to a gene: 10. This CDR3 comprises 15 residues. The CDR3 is CASSLLQGAENEQFF. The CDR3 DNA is TGTGCCAGCAGCCTTCTCCAGGGGGCTGAAAATGAGCAGTTCTTC.

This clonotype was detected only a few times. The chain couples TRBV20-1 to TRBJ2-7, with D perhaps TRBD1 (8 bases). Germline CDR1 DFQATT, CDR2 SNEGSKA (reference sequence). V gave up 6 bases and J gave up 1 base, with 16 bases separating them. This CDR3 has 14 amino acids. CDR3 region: CSAEDRGGSYEQYF. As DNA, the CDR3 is TGCAGTGCCGAAGACAGGGGAGGGTCCTACGAGCAGTACTTC.

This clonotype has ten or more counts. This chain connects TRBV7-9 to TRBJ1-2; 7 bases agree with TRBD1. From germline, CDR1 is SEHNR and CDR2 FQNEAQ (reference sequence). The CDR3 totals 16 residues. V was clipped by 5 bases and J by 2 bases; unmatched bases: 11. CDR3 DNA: TGTGCCAGCAGCCGCAACGCTAGGGGGCTCAACTATGGCTACACCTTC. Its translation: CASSRNARGLNYGYTF.

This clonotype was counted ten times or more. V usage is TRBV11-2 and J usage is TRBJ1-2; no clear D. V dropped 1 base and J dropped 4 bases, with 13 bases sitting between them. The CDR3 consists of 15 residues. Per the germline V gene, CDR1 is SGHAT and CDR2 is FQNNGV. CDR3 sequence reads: CASSLGPRGRYGYTF. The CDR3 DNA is TGTGCCAGCAGCTTAGGACCGAGAGGCCGCTATGGCTACACCTTC.

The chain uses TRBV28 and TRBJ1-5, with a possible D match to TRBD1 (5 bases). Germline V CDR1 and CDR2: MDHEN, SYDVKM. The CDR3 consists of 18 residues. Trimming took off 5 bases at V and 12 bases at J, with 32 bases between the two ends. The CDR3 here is CASSLSPGRGPTYNHQHF. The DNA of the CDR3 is TGTGCCAGCAGTCTCTCCCCGGGCCGGGGACCGACCTACAACCACCAGCATTTT.

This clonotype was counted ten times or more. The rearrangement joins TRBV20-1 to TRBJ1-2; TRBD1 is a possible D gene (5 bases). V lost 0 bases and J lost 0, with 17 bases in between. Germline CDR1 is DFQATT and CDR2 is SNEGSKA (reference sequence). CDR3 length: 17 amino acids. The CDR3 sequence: CSARDDFDRRANYGYTF. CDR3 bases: TGCAGTGCTAGAGATGATTTCGACAGAAGAGCTAACTATGGCTACACCTTC.

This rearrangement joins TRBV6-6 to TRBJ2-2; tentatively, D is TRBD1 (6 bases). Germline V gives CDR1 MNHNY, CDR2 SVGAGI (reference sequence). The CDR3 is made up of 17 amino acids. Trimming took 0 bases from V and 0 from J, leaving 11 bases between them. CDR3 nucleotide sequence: TGTGCCAGCAGTTACTCATCCGGACAGACGAACACCGGGGAGCTGTTTTTT. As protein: CASSYSSGQTNTGELFF.

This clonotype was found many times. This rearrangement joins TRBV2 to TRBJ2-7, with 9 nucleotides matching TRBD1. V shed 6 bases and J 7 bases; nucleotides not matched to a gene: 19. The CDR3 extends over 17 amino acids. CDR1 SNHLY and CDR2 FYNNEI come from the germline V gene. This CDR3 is CASRDRHRGRESREQYF. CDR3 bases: TGTGCCAGCAGGGATAGACACAGGGGGCGCGAATCTCGGGAGCAGTACTTC.

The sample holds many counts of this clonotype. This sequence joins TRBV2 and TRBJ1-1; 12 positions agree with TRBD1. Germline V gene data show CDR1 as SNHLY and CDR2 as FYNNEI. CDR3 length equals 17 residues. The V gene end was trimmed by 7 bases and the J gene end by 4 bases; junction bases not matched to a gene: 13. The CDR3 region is CASTEYPGQGAGTEAFF. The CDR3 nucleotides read TGTGCCAGCACAGAGTACCCGGGACAGGGGGCTGGCACTGAAGCTTTCTTT.

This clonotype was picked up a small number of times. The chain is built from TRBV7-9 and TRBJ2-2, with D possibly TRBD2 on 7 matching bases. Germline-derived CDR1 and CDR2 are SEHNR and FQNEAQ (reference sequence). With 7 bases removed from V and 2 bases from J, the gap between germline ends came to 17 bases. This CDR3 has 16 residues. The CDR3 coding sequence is TGTGCCAGCACCCCCCGGTCGGGGGGCAACACCGGGGAGCTGTTTTTT. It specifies CASTPRSGGNTGELFF.

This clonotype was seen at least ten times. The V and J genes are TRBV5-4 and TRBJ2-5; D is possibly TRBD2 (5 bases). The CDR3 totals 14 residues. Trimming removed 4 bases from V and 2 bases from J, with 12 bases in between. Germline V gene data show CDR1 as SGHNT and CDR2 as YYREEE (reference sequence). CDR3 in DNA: TGTGCCAGCAGCCCGGCGGGTAGACAAGAGACCCAGTACTTC. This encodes CASSPAGRQETQYF.

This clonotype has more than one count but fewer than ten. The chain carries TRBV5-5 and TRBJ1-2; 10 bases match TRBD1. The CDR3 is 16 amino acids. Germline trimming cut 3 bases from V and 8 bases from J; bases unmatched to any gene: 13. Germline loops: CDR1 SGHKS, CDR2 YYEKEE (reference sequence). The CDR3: CASSSWTPGQGMGYTF. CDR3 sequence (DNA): TGTGCCAGCAGCTCGTGGACCCCGGGACAGGGGATGGGCTACACCTTC.

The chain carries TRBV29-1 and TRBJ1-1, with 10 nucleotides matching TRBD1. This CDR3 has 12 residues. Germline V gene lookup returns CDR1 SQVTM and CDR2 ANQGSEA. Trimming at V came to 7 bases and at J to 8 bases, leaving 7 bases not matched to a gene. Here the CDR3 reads CSAAVGQGEAFF. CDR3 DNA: TGCAGCGCCGCAGTGGGACAGGGGGAAGCTTTCTTT.

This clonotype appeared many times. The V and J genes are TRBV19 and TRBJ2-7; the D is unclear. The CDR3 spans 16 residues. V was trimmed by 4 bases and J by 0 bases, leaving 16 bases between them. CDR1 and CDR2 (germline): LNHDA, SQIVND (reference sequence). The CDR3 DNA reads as TGTGCCAGTAGTAGGGATACAGATATTCACTCCTACGAGCAGTACTTC. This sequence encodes CASSRDTDIHSYEQYF.

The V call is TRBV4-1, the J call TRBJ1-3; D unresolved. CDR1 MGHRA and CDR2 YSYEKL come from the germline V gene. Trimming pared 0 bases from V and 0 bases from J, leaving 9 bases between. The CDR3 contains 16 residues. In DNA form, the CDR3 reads TGCGCCAGCAGCCAAGAGGGAGTTTCCTCTGGAAACACCATATATTTT. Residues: CASSQEGVSSGNTIYF.

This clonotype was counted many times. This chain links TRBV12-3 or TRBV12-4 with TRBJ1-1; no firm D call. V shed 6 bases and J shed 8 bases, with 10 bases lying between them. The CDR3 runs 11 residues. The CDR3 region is CASSPLPEAFF. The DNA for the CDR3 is TGTGCCAGCAGCCCGCTACCGGAAGCTTTCTTT.

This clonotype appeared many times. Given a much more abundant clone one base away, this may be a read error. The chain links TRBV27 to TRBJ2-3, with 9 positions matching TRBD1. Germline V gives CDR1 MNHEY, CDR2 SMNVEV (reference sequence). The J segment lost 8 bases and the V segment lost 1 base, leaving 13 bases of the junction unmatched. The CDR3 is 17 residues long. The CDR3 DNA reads TGTGCCAGCAGTTTATTGCCCGGGACAGGGAGTGGAGGTACGCAGTATTTT. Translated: CASSLLPGTGSGGTQYF.

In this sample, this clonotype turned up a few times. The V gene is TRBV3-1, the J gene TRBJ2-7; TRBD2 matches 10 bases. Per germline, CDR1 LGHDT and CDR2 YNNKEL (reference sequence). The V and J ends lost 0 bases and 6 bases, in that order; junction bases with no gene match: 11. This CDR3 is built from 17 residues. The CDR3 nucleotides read TGTGCCAGCAGCCAAGATCTCATAACTAGCGGGAATCTCGAGCAGTACTTC. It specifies CASSQDLITSGNLEQYF.

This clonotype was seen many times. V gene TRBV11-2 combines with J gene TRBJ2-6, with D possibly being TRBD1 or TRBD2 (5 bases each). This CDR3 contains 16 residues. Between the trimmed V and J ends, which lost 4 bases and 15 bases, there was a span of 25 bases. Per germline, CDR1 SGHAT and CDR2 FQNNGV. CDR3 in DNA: TGTGCCAGCAGCTCCGATCCGGGACCCCCCACACACGCCCTGACTTTC. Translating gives CASSSDPGPPTHALTF.

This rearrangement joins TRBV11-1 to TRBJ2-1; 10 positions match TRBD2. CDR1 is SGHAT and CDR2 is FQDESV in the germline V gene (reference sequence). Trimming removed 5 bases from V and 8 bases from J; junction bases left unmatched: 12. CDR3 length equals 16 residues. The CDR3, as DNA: TGTGCCAGCAGCCCGGGACTAGCGAGTTTTGGCGATGAGCAGTTCTTC. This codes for CASSPGLASFGDEQFF.

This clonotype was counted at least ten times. CDR3: CSARGLAGWVQFF. In nucleotides, the CDR3 is TGCAGTGCTAGGGGACTAGCGGGTTGGGTGCAGTTCTTC. The rearrangement joins TRBV20-1 to TRBJ2-1, with 12 bases aligning to TRBD2. Unmatched junction bases numbered 6, after V lost 3 bases and J lost 12 bases. Per the germline V gene, CDR1 is DFQATT and CDR2 is SNEGSKA (reference sequence). There are 13 residues in the CDR3.